A selection of T cell receptor beta chains follows, all from one sample in a study of blood T cell repertoires in COVID-19. The table came from immunoSEQ multiplex PCR; TCRdb's copy has only in-frame clones and leaves some out. This sample has approximately 170,000 clones; 75% to 90% occur once, and the top ten carry approximately 4.4%. Sequencing used PBMCs or T cells enriched from blood (not recorded which). All receptors derive from a woman aged 45-60 years who had recovered from COVID-19. Each CDR3 is given with its conserved first and last residue. A D gene is named only where the DNA matches it firmly. Rows may omit the clone size; those that give it use once, few, many or a size class.

v_call,d_call,clone_size,j_call,cdr3_nt,cdr3_aa
TRBV5-4,.,few,TRBJ1-2,TGTGCCAGCAGCTTGACCGAGACTAACTATGGCTACACCTTC,CASSLTETNYGYTF
TRBV30,.,.,TRBJ1-2,TGTGCCTCTGGTGGAGGGAGAGGCTACACCTTC,CASGGGRGYTF
TRBV28,.,few,TRBJ1-3,TGTGCCACCGTTGACTACTTCTCTGGAAACACCATATATTTT,CATVDYFSGNTIYF
TRBV30,.,once,TRBJ1-4,TGTGCCTGGAATGCGGGGGGAGAAAAACTGTTTTTT,CAWNAGGEKLFF
TRBV30,.,.,TRBJ1-5,TGTGCCTGGAGCCCCGGGGATCAGCCCCAGCATTTT,CAWSPGDQPQHF
TRBV20-1,.,.,TRBJ2-5,TGCAGTGCTCCTCGGCAAGAGACCCAGTACTTC,CSAPRQETQYF
TRBV9,TRBD2,.,TRBJ2-3,TGTGCCAGCAGCGTAGAGGGTAGCGGGAAGGTGTATTTT,CASSVEGSGKVYF
TRBV6-2/TRBV6-3,.,.,TRBJ2-6,TGTGCCAGCAGTTACGGTCGTGGGGCTGGCGCCAACGTCCTGACTTTC,CASSYGRGAGANVLTF
TRBV2,.,.,TRBJ1-1,TGTGCCGGCAGGAGATTGAACACTGAAGCTTTCTTT,CAGRRLNTEAFF
TRBV19,.,.,TRBJ2-3,TGTGCCAGTAGTGGCTGGGATACGCAGTATTTT,CASSGWDTQYF
TRBV11-2,.,.,TRBJ2-2,TGTGCCAGCATCAAGACAGCGAACACCGGGGAGCTGTTTTTT,CASIKTANTGELFF
TRBV19,.,.,TRBJ1-2,TGTGCCAGTAACAGGGAAGTGGATAACTATGGCTACACCTTC,CASNREVDNYGYTF
TRBV3-1/TRBV3-2,TRBD1,.,TRBJ2-1,TGTACCAGCAGCCAAGCAGGGGGCAATGAGCAGTTCTTC,CTSSQAGGNEQFF
TRBV15,TRBD1,once,TRBJ1-1,TGTGCCACGGGACAGGGGGGCACTGAAGCTTTCTTT,CATGQGGTEAFF
TRBV7-3,TRBD1,.,TRBJ2-1,TGTGCCAGCAGCTCGGGACAGGGTTCCAATGAGCAGTTCTTC,CASSSGQGSNEQFF
TRBV28,.,.,TRBJ1-1,TGTGCCAGCGTTGGGGGGGGAAGTAAGACTGAAGCTTTCTTT,CASVGGGSKTEAFF
TRBV7-3,.,.,TRBJ2-2,TGTGCCAGCAGCGCGCGGGGGCTGAACACCGGGGAGCTGTTTTTT,CASSARGLNTGELFF
TRBV16,.,once,TRBJ1-1,TGTGCCAGCAGCCAATGGGGGGGAGCCAATGAAGCTTTCTTT,CASSQWGGANEAFF